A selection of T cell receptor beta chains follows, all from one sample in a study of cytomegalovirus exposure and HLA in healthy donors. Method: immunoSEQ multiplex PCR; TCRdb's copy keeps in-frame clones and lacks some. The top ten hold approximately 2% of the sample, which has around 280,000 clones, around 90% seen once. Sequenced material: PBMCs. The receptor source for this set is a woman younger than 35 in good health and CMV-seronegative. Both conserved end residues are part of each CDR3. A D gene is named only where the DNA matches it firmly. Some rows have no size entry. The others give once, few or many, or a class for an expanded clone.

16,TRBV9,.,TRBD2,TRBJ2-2,CASSVSSGVRTGELFF,TGTGCCAGCAGCGTGAGTAGCGGGGTGCGAACCGGGGAGCTGTTTTTT
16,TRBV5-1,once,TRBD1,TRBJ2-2,CASTRDRGSGDGELFF,TGCGCCAGCACTCGGGACAGGGGATCCGGGGACGGGGAGCTGTTTTTT
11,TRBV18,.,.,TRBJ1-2,CASSPGEGYTF,TGTGCCAGCTCACCAGGGGAGGGCTACACCTTC
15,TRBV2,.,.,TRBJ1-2,CASSTQLGERGGYTF,TGTGCCAGCAGCACCCAATTAGGGGAAAGGGGGGGCTACACCTTC
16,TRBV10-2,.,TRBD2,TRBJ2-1,CASSELRTSGNNEQFF,TGCGCCAGCAGTGAATTGCGGACTAGCGGAAACAATGAGCAGTTCTTC
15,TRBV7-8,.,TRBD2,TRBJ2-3,CASSSTSGPTDTQYF,TGTGCCAGCAGCTCGACTAGCGGACCCACAGATACGCAGTATTTT
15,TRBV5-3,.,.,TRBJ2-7,CARSEPDSTSYEQYF,TGTGCCAGAAGCGAACCAGACAGCACTTCCTACGAGCAGTACTTC
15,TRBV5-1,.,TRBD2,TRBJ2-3,CASSYGGAGTDTQYF,TGCGCCAGCAGCTACGGGGGGGCCGGCACAGATACGCAGTATTTT
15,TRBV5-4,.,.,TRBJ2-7,CASSAGTARLDEQYF,TGTGCCAGCAGCGCGGGGACAGCCCGTCTTGACGAGCAGTACTTC
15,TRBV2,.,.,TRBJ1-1,CASSELQGMNTEAFF,TGTGCCAGCAGTGAGTTACAGGGTATGAACACTGAAGCTTTCTTT
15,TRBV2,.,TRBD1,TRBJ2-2,CASLPDRDYTGELFF,TGTGCCAGCCTTCCGGACAGGGATTACACCGGGGAGCTGTTTTTT
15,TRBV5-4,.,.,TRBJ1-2,CASSPSVRSDYGYTF,TGTGCCAGCAGCCCTTCGGTCCGGTCCGATTATGGCTACACCTTC
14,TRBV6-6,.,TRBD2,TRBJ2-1,CASSAGGTYNEQFF,TGTGCCAGTTCGGCGGGGGGCACCTACAATGAGCAGTTCTTC
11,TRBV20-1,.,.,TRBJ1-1,CSAIAELEAFF,TGCAGTGCTATTGCGGAGCTTGAAGCTTTCTTT
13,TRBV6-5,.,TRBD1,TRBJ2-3,CASSGQGKYTQYF,TGTGCCAGCAGCGGACAGGGGAAGTATACGCAGTATTTT
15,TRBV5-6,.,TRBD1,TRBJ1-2,CASSSYTGGLYGYTF,TGTGCCAGCAGCTCCTACACAGGGGGCCTCTATGGCTACACCTTC
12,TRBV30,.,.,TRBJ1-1,CAWTGRNTEAFF,TGTGCCTGGACTGGCAGGAACACTGAAGCTTTCTTT
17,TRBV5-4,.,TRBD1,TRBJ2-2,CASSLPLGQGFSGELFF,TGTGCCAGCAGCCTACCTCTGGGACAGGGTTTTAGCGGGGAGCTGTTTTTT
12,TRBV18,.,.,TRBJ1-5,CASSPPGQPQHF,TGTGCCAGCTCACCACCCGGTCAGCCCCAGCATTTT